Presented here are 29 T cell receptor beta chains from one specimen sequenced in a study of STAT5B mutations in CD4+ large granular lymphocyte leukemia. Sequencing used immunoSEQ multiplex PCR; TCRdb keeps in-frame clones, though not all of them. The profile covers 30,000 to 40,000 clones, with 70% to 90% appearing a single time and 1% to 1.5% taken by the ten largest. Sequenced material: CD4+ T cells from blood buffy coats. These receptors all come from a human donor in good health.

This rearrangement joins TRBV7-3 to TRBJ2-2, with TRBD1 matching 8 bases. The CDR3 runs 17 residues. The germline gives CDR1 SGHTA, CDR2 FQGTGA. Losses at the gene ends were 5 bases for V and 4 bases for J; bases not matched to a gene: 12. The CDR3 region has the DNA TGTGCCAGCAGCCCTCGAGCTCAGGGGGCCAGCACCGGGGAGCTGTTTTTT. This codes for CASSPRAQGASTGELFF.

The chain is built from TRBV11-2 and TRBJ2-7, with D possibly TRBD2 on 5 matching bases. The V end was cut by 4 bases, the J end by 4 bases, with 14 bases between. Looked up from germline, CDR1 is SGHAT and CDR2 is FQNNGV. The CDR3 length is 14 residues. CDR3 protein: CASSSELGSYEQYF. The CDR3 nucleotides read TGTGCCAGCAGCTCCGAGTTGGGGAGTTACGAGCAGTACTTC. The variable domain in full, with the rest retrieved from reference TRBV11-2 and TRBJ2-7, is EAGVAQSPRYKIIEKRQSVAFWCNPISGHATLYWYQQILGQGPKLLIQFQNNGVVDDSQLPKDRFSAERLKGVDSTLKIQPAKLEDSAVYLCASSSELGSYEQYFGPGTRLTVT.

This chain links TRBV19 with TRBJ1-5, with D possibly matching TRBD1 (5 bases). This CDR3 has 14 residues. The ends were cut back, 5 bases at V and 6 bases at J, with 14 bases in the middle. Germline V gene lookup returns CDR1 LNHDA and CDR2 SQIVND (reference sequence). The CDR3 DNA sequence: TGTGCCAGTAGTTCAGGGTCCGAGGGTCAGCCCCAGCATTTT. Its translation is CASSSGSEGQPQHF. Using reference TRBV19 and TRBJ1-5 for the parts outside the CDR3, the full variable domain is DGGITQSPKYLFRKEGQNVTLSCEQNLNHDAMYWYRQDPGQGLRLIYYSQIVNDFQKGDIAEGYSVSREKKESFPLTVTSAQKNPTAFYLCASSSGSEGQPQHFGDGTRLSIL.

The V gene is TRBV4-2, the J gene TRBJ2-2; 7 bases match TRBD1. The V segment lost 8 bases and the J segment 0 bases; nucleotides outside the gene matches: 21. Germline CDR1 LGHNA, CDR2 YNFKEQ. The CDR3 length is 20 residues. Here the CDR3 reads CASLPLRTGLRKANTGELFF. DNA of the CDR3: TGTGCCAGCCTCCCGCTTAGGACAGGACTGCGGAAGGCGAACACCGGGGAGCTGTTTTTT.

This clone came up once. This chain joins TRBV5-1 and TRBJ2-1; D tentatively fits TRBD1 or TRBD2 (6 bases each). The CDR3 consists of 13 residues. The V gene's germline CDR1 is SGHRS and CDR2 YFSETQ. The V gene lost 4 bases and the J gene lost 5 bases, with 10 bases spanning the gap. The CDR3 loop is CASSRGTNNEQFF. DNA for the CDR3: TGCGCCAGCAGCCGCGGGACAAACAATGAGCAGTTCTTC.

This chain connects TRBV2 to TRBJ1-2, with TRBD1 identical over 7 bases. V was pared by 4 bases and J by 6 bases, with 2 bases of the junction left unmatched. The CDR3 has 12 amino acids. Germline V CDR1 and CDR2: SNHLY, FYNNEI. The CDR3 spells CASSGRGDGYTF. CDR3 DNA: TGTGCCAGCAGTGGCAGGGGGGATGGCTACACCTTC. Combining the CDR3 with reference TRBV2 and TRBJ1-2 gives the whole variable domain EPEVTQTPSHQVTQMGQEVILRCVPISNHLYFYWYRQILGQKVEFLVSFYNNEISEKSEIFDDQFSVERPDGSNFTLKIRSTKLEDSAMYFCASSGRGDGYTFGSGTRLTVV.

The CDR3 spells CASRPGQSRAQPQHF. Here the CDR3 DNA reads TGTGCCAGTAGACCTGGACAGTCCCGGGCTCAGCCCCAGCATTTT. This chain uses TRBV19 with TRBJ1-5; the D gene is possibly TRBD1 (6 bases). Trimming pared 6 bases from V and 6 bases from J, leaving 18 bases between. Looked up from germline, CDR1 is LNHDA and CDR2 is SQIVND (reference sequence). The CDR3 consists of 15 residues.

This chain joins TRBV14 and TRBJ2-2; 9 bases line up with TRBD1. The CDR3 runs to 17 residues. Germline CDR1 SGHDN, CDR2 FVKESK. V shed 4 bases and J 1 base; nucleotides not matched to a gene: 7. The CDR3 region is CASSPLPGQGNTGELFF. CDR3 nucleotides: TGTGCCAGCAGCCCCTTACCGGGACAGGGGAACACCGGGGAGCTGTTTTTT.

This clone was counted between two and nine times. This chain uses TRBV29-1 with TRBJ1-2; TRBD1 aligns across 7 bases. CDR3 length: 11 residues. V lost 4 bases and J lost 8; bases outside the gene matches: 4. Germline CDR1 reads SQVTM; CDR2 reads ANQGSEA. The CDR3 region is CSVGTGKGYTF. Written as DNA, the CDR3 is TGCAGCGTTGGGACAGGAAAGGGCTACACCTTC.

This clone showed up just once. The rearrangement uses TRBV18 and TRBJ2-7; 10 bases are shared with TRBD2. Trimming took 0 bases from V and 3 from J; bases not matched to a gene: 2. Germline V gene data show CDR1 as KGHSH and CDR2 as LQKENI. The CDR3 runs 15 residues. For the CDR3, the DNA is TGTGCCAGCTCACCACCGGGACTAGCGTTCTACGAGCAGTACTTC. Translating it yields CASSPPGLAFYEQYF.

The CDR3: CASSLTGTALSGANVLTF. CDR3 nucleotide sequence: TGTGCCAGCAGCTTAACCGGGACAGCTCTCTCTGGGGCCAACGTCCTGACTTTC. The J gene is TRBJ2-6, the V gene TRBV7-3, with 7 bases identical to TRBD1. Germline V gene lookup returns CDR1 SGHTA and CDR2 FQGTGA. The CDR3 length is 18 residues. After removal of 0 bases from V and 0 bases from J, the junction contained 5 bases not matched to a gene. The whole variable domain, filled in from reference TRBV7-3 and TRBJ2-6, reads GAGVSQTPSNKVTEKGKYVELRCDPISGHTALYWYRQSLGQGPEFLIYFQGTGAADDSGLPNDRFFAVRPEGSVSTLKIQRTERGDSAVYLCASSLTGTALSGANVLTFGAGSRLTVL.

This clone appeared once. V is TRBV30 and J is TRBJ1-5; D is ambiguous. V was shortened by 3 bases and J by 5 bases, with 11 bases between the two germline ends. From germline, CDR1 is GTSNPN and CDR2 SVGIG (reference sequence). This CDR3 has 13 amino acids. This CDR3 is CAWSPSWDQPQHF. CDR3 nucleotide sequence: TGTGCCTGGAGCCCCAGTTGGGATCAGCCCCAGCATTTT.

The chain has TRBV5-1 and TRBJ2-5, with unresolved D. The V gene's germline CDR1 is SGHRS and CDR2 YFSETQ. Trimming stripped 1 base from V and 5 bases from J, with 15 bases between. The CDR3 covers 15 residues. The CDR3 reads CASSLLLGSLETQYF. In DNA form, the CDR3 reads TGCGCCAGCAGCTTGTTGCTAGGATCATTGGAGACCCAGTACTTC.

This chain uses TRBV6-5 with TRBJ2-3; tentative D call: TRBD2 (6 bases). Germline CDR1 and CDR2: MNHEY and SVGAGI. Trimming cost V 1 base and J 0 bases, with 8 bases left between them. This CDR3 contains 15 residues. The CDR3 here is CASSYWRGSTDTQYF. CDR3 sequence (DNA): TGTGCCAGCAGTTACTGGCGGGGAAGCACAGATACGCAGTATTTT.

V and J are TRBV30 and TRBJ1-1, with no clear D. This CDR3 comprises 12 residues. Germline CDR1 and CDR2: GTSNPN and SVGIG (reference sequence). Between the trimmed V and J ends, which lost 3 bases and 1 base, there was a span of 6 bases. CDR3 nucleotide sequence: TGTGCCTGGAGATGGACGAACACTGAAGCTTTCTTT. The encoded protein is CAWRWTNTEAFF.

The chain is built from TRBV6-1 and TRBJ2-1, with TRBD1 identical over 9 bases. The CDR3 has 15 residues. Germline V lookup: CDR1 MNHNS, CDR2 SASEGT. V was pared by 4 bases and J by 7 bases, with 8 bases of the junction left unmatched. The CDR3 coding sequence is TGTGCCAGCAGTGCCCTACAGGGGGCACGAAATGAGCAGTTCTTC. It encodes CASSALQGARNEQFF.

This clone came up once. V and J are TRBV19 and TRBJ1-5, with D uncertain. CDR1 is LNHDA, CDR2 SQIVND, per germline (reference sequence). V gave up 5 bases and J gave up 5 bases, with 7 bases separating them. This CDR3 spans 12 amino acids. CDR3 sequence: CASSPRDQPQHF. CDR3 nucleotide sequence: TGTGCCAGTAGTCCTAGGGATCAGCCCCAGCATTTT. The whole variable domain, filled in from reference TRBV19 and TRBJ1-5, reads DGGITQSPKYLFRKEGQNVTLSCEQNLNHDAMYWYRQDPGQGLRLIYYSQIVNDFQKGDIAEGYSVSREKKESFPLTVTSAQKNPTAFYLCASSPRDQPQHFGDGTRLSIL.

In its sample, this clone was seen a few times. The chain links TRBV30 to TRBJ1-4; D may be TRBD1 (5 bases). The CDR3 has 15 residues. V was shortened by 4 bases and J by 3 bases, with 15 bases between the two germline ends. Per the germline V gene, CDR1 is GTSNPN and CDR2 is SVGIG (reference sequence). In DNA, the CDR3 is TGTGCCTGGACCACAGGAGCGGGCTCTAATGAAAAACTGTTTTTT. Translation gives CAWTTGAGSNEKLFF. Supplemented by reference TRBV30 and TRBJ1-4, the full variable domain reads SQTIHQWPATLVQPVGSPLSLECTVEGTSNPNLYWYRQAAGRGLQLLFYSVGIGQISSEVPQNLSASRPQDRQFILSSKKLLLSDSGFYLCAWTTGAGSNEKLFFGSGTQLSVL.

This clone is a singleton in its sample. The chain joins TRBV11-2 to TRBJ2-2, with 12 bases identical to TRBD2. This CDR3 has 16 amino acids. Trimming took 5 bases from V and 9 from J; bases not matched to a gene: 10. Germline V gene data show CDR1 as SGHAT and CDR2 as FQNNGV. The CDR3: CASSPSGGAVIRELFF. The CDR3 DNA sequence: TGTGCCAGCAGCCCTAGCGGGGGGGCCGTTATCAGGGAGCTGTTTTTT.

The chain joins TRBV9 to TRBJ1-1; D might be TRBD1 (5 bases). CDR3 length: 12 residues. The germline V and J ends were trimmed by 6 bases and 1 base, with 7 bases remaining between them. CDR1 is SGDLS, CDR2 YYNGEE, per germline. The CDR3 loop is CASTGPNTEAFF. CDR3 nucleotide sequence: TGTGCCAGCACGGGGCCGAACACTGAAGCTTTCTTT.

V usage is TRBV10-3 and J usage is TRBJ1-5; 7 bases match TRBD1. With 11 bases clipped from V and 6 bases from J, the junction kept 10 bases outside the gene matches. The CDR3 has 13 amino acids. Per the germline V gene, CDR1 is ENHRY and CDR2 is SYGVKD. CDR3 residues: CASGGSNSQPQHF. The DNA of the CDR3 is TGTGCCTCAGGGGGGAGTAACTCTCAGCCCCAGCATTTT.

The V gene is TRBV28, the J gene TRBJ2-2, with TRBD1 matching 7 bases. Germline lookup yields CDR1 MDHEN and CDR2 SYDVKM. This CDR3 contains 15 residues. Unmatched junction bases numbered 10, after V lost 7 bases and J lost 5 bases. CDR3 sequence reads: CASTRTGMGTGELFF. In DNA form, the CDR3 reads TGTGCCAGCACCCGGACAGGAATGGGGACCGGGGAGCTGTTTTTT.

The chain couples TRBV10-3 to TRBJ1-2; the match to TRBD1 covers 8 bases. The ends lost 10 bases at V and 1 base at J; junction bases unmatched: 5. The CDR3 extends over 13 amino acids. CDR1 ENHRY and CDR2 SYGVKD come from the germline V gene. This CDR3 reads CATRGQGNYGYTF. The CDR3 region has the DNA TGTGCCACTCGTGGACAGGGTAACTATGGCTACACCTTC.

The chain combines TRBV7-6 with TRBJ1-5; 8 positions agree with TRBD1. J gave up 7 bases and V 5 bases, and 7 bases lay outside the gene matches. The CDR3 loop spans 14 amino acids. The germline V gene has CDR1 SGHVS and CDR2 FNYEAQ. CDR3 region: CASSKGTGEQPQHF. The CDR3 coding sequence is TGTGCCAGCAGCAAGGGGACAGGCGAACAGCCCCAGCATTTT.

V usage is TRBV5-4 and J usage is TRBJ2-7; 9 positions agree with TRBD1. The CDR3 loop spans 16 amino acids. J lost 1 base, V lost 4 bases, and 9 bases had no gene match. Looked up from germline, CDR1 is SGHNT and CDR2 is YYREEE (reference sequence). CDR3 residues: CASSRRTGVPSYEQYF. The CDR3 nucleotides read TGTGCCAGCAGCAGGAGGACAGGGGTGCCTTCCTACGAGCAGTACTTC.

Only one count was recorded for this clone. V and J are TRBV6-1 and TRBJ2-5; D is possibly TRBD1 or TRBD2 (5 bases each). The length of the CDR3 is 14 residues. V was pared by 7 bases and J by 5 bases, with 17 bases between. Germline-derived CDR1 and CDR2 are MNHNS and SASEGT. CDR3 protein: CASMKGDVSETQYF. CDR3 DNA sequence: TGTGCCAGCATGAAAGGGGACGTTTCGGAGACCCAGTACTTC.

The chain recombines TRBV14 with TRBJ2-2, with a tentative D call TRBD2 (5 bases). This CDR3 is 17 amino acids long. Germline CDR1 and CDR2: SGHDN and FVKESK. Trimming shortened V by 0 bases and J by 5 bases, and 16 bases separated the two germline ends. The CDR3 nucleotides read TGTGCCAGCAGCCAAGATTTCTTGTGGACTTCAACCGGGGAGCTGTTTTTT. Protein: CASSQDFLWTSTGELFF.

V and J are TRBV9 and TRBJ2-2, with 11 nucleotides matching TRBD1. The CDR3 covers 19 residues. Trimming cost V 4 bases and J 6 bases; bases outside gene matches: 17. Per the germline V gene, CDR1 is SGDLS and CDR2 is YYNGEE. The CDR3 DNA reads TGTGCCAGCAGCCCCAGGGACAGGGGGGGTTACGTCGGCGCCGGGGAGCTGTTTTTT. Amino acid sequence: CASSPRDRGGYVGAGELFF. The variable domain in full, completed from reference TRBV9 and TRBJ2-2, reads DSGVTQTPKHLITATGQRVTLRCSPRSGDLSVYWYQQSLDQGLQFLIQYYNGEERAKGNILERFSAQQFPDLHSELNLSSLELGDSALYFCASSPRDRGGYVGAGELFFGEGSRLTVL.

The chain couples TRBV18 to TRBJ2-7; 8 bases are shared with TRBD2. This CDR3 spans 12 amino acids. Germline CDR1 and CDR2: KGHSH and LQKENI. With V trimmed by 5 bases and J by 4 bases, 1 base remained unmatched. In DNA form, the CDR3 reads TGTGCCAGCTCATCGGGGGGGTACGAGCAGTACTTC. This encodes CASSSGGYEQYF.